The 24 T cell receptor beta chains below come from one sample, sequenced in a study of blood T cells in healthy people across ages. A second PCR, run for roughly 7 to 12 cycles, used a sample-barcoded 5' primer plus a J-beta primer mix. TCRdb redid the calling of the 5' RACE reads with MiXCR, one entry per CDR3 protein. The sample holds hundreds of thousands of distinct CDR3 sequences; about 26% are singletons and the top ten take 3% to 4%. These same records also appear under a second study, on T cells of mothers and their children.

The specimen was blood. The receptor set was obtained from a boy aged 2 to 10 in good health.

The chain is built from TRBV20-1 and TRBJ1-1, with D tentatively TRBD1 (6 bases). This CDR3 contains 14 residues. The ends were cut back, 2 bases at V and 8 bases at J, with 18 bases in the middle. Germline-derived CDR1 and CDR2 are DFQATT and SNEGSKA (reference sequence). CDR3 region: CSARPPGHRPEAFF. The CDR3 region has the DNA TGCAGTGCTAGACCCCCGGGACATCGACCCGAAGCTTTCTTT.

The rearrangement uses TRBV7-2 and TRBJ2-7; 16 nucleotides agree with TRBD2. J was trimmed by 3 bases and V by 5 bases; bases with no gene match: 10. The CDR3 has 18 residues. Germline V lookup: CDR1 SGHTA, CDR2 FQGNSA. In nucleotides, the CDR3 is TGTGCCAGCAGCAAGGGACTAGCGGGGGGGATAGATATCTACGAGCAGTACTTC. This encodes CASSKGLAGGIDIYEQYF.

V and J are TRBV20-1 and TRBJ2-3, with D perhaps matching TRBD2 (6 bases). Looked up from germline, CDR1 is DFQATT and CDR2 is SNEGSKA (reference sequence). This CDR3 has 15 residues. V gave up 6 bases and J gave up 8 bases, with 24 bases separating them. DNA for the CDR3: TGCAGTGCCCCGATACTAGCTACGTTCGGGGGTACGCAGTATTTT. This gives the protein CSAPILATFGGTQYF.

This clonotype appeared a few times. The chain employs TRBV5-5 and TRBJ2-3; perhaps TRBD2 as D (5 bases). V lost 1 base and J 5 bases, leaving 8 bases between the germline ends. Germline V gene sequence: CDR1 SGHKS, CDR2 YYEKEE (reference sequence). CDR3 length equals 13 residues. The CDR3 here is CASSLLAGDTQYF. The CDR3 nucleotides read TGTGCCAGCAGCTTGCTTGCGGGAGATACGCAGTATTTT.

The gene calls are TRBV2 and TRBJ2-1, with 9 bases fitting TRBD2. V was pared by 3 bases and J by 0 bases, with 9 bases of the junction left unmatched. The germline CDR1 and CDR2 sequences are SNHLY and FYNNEI. The CDR3 covers 18 residues. The CDR3 sequence: CASSDGGYSGSSYNEQFF. CDR3 DNA sequence: TGTGCCAGCAGTGATGGCGGTTATAGCGGGAGCTCCTACAATGAGCAGTTCTTC. Together with reference TRBV2 and TRBJ2-1, the CDR3 gives the full variable domain: EPEVTQTPSHQVTQMGQEVILRCVPISNHLYFYWYRQILGQKVEFLVSFYNNEISEKSEIFDDQFSVERPDGSNFTLKIRSTKLEDSAMYFCASSDGGYSGSSYNEQFFGPGTRLTVL.

J is TRBJ1-1 and V is TRBV5-5; D unclear. V dropped 4 bases and J dropped 5 bases, with 12 bases sitting between them. Germline V CDR1 and CDR2: SGHKS, YYEKEE (reference sequence). The CDR3 has 13 residues. Here the CDR3 reads CASSLLKETEAFF. In nucleotides, the CDR3 is TGTGCCAGCAGCCTCCTAAAAGAGACTGAAGCTTTCTTT.

The chain joins TRBV7-6 to TRBJ2-3; TRBD2 aligns across 9 bases. After removal of 1 base from V and 6 bases from J, the junction contained 11 bases not matched to a gene. The CDR3 has 17 residues. Germline V gene sequence: CDR1 SGHVS, CDR2 FNYEAQ. This chain's CDR3 is CASSLVSARGRADTQYF. The CDR3 region has the DNA TGTGCCAGCAGCTTAGTTTCGGCTCGCGGGAGGGCTGATACGCAGTATTTT.

The rearrangement links TRBV9 to TRBJ2-7; no definite D call. V was trimmed by 0 bases and J by 7 bases, leaving 14 bases between them. Germline V CDR1 and CDR2: SGDLS, YYNGEE. This CDR3 has 14 residues. The CDR3 loop reads CASSVAAVPTEQYF. The CDR3 nucleotides read TGTGCCAGCAGCGTAGCGGCGGTCCCTACAGAGCAGTACTTC.

This clonotype was counted a few times. The gene calls are TRBV20-1 and TRBJ2-5; 10 nucleotides agree with TRBD2. The CDR3 is 15 residues long. Trimming cost V 3 bases and J 5 bases; bases outside gene matches: 9. Germline V lookup: CDR1 DFQATT, CDR2 SNEGSKA (reference sequence). CDR3 in DNA: TGCAGTGCTAGCAGCCTAGCGGGAGAAGTGGAGACCCAGTACTTC. Its translation: CSASSLAGEVETQYF.

This clonotype was counted only a few times. A single base separates this from a much larger clone, so it may be a read error. The V and J genes are TRBV12-3 or TRBV12-4 and TRBJ2-7, with D perhaps assigned TRBD1 or TRBD2 (5 bases each). The CDR3 runs 14 residues. Between the trimmed V and J ends, which lost 5 bases and 6 bases, there was a span of 17 bases. As DNA, the CDR3 is TGTGCCAGCAGTGAAACCGGGGCGAGGCGCGAGCAGTACTTC. Its translation: CASSETGARREQYF.

The rearrangement links TRBV6-5 to TRBJ2-1; 10 nucleotides align to TRBD2. V gave up 6 bases and J gave up 3 bases; unmatched junction bases: 5. This CDR3 is 15 amino acids long. Germline-derived CDR1 and CDR2 are MNHEY and SVGAGI. The CDR3 loop is CASRIRTSGYNEQFF. The CDR3, as DNA: TGTGCCAGCAGGATCAGGACTAGCGGCTACAATGAGCAGTTCTTC.

The chain combines TRBV12-5 with TRBJ1-2; no reliable D call. The CDR3 length is 13 residues. Germline assignment: CDR1 LGHNT and CDR2 FRNRAP. V shed 5 bases and J shed 7 bases, with 14 bases lying between them. CDR3 sequence reads: CASGVALGRGYTF. The CDR3 region has the DNA TGTGCTAGTGGTGTTGCCCTCGGGCGTGGCTACACCTTC.

V and J are TRBV12-3 or TRBV12-4 and TRBJ2-3; 12 nucleotides line up with TRBD2. CDR3 length equals 16 residues. J lost 5 bases, V lost 7 bases, and 10 bases had no gene match. In DNA, the CDR3 is TGTGCCAGCAATCCCTCTAGCGGGAGGGCGATAGATACGCAGTATTTT. It is translated as CASNPSSGRAIDTQYF.

This clonotype was seen a few times. The chain couples TRBV6-5 to TRBJ2-5; 10 bases are a match to TRBD2. With 5 bases clipped from V and 2 bases from J, the junction kept 5 bases outside the gene matches. CDR3 length equals 15 residues. CDR1 is MNHEY, CDR2 SVGAGI, per germline. CDR3 in amino acids: CASSILAGAQETQYF. The DNA of the CDR3 is TGTGCCAGCAGTATTCTAGCGGGGGCGCAAGAGACCCAGTACTTC.

J is TRBJ2-2 and V is TRBV7-9; 8 positions agree with TRBD2. CDR3 length equals 14 residues. Germline trimming cut 3 bases from V and 6 bases from J; bases unmatched to any gene: 3. Germline-derived CDR1 and CDR2 are SEHNR and FQNEAQ (reference sequence). The CDR3 coding sequence is TGTGCCAGCAGCTTGGGACTAGACCCCGGGGAGCTGTTTTTT. Its protein is CASSLGLDPGELFF.

This clonotype was counted ten times or more. This chain uses TRBV10-3 with TRBJ2-3, with TRBD2 matching 14 bases. Germline assignment: CDR1 ENHRY and CDR2 SYGVKD. There are 18 residues in the CDR3. V shed 4 bases and J 1 base; nucleotides not matched to a gene: 7. This CDR3 is CAISARTSGGIRTDTQYF. CDR3 nucleotides: TGTGCCATCAGTGCCCGGACTAGCGGGGGGATCCGCACAGATACGCAGTATTTT.

The genes are TRBV29-1 and TRBJ1-1; D perhaps matches TRBD1 (6 bases). CDR3 size: 13 residues. Deletions cut 6 bases from V and 0 bases from J, with 11 bases between. The germline V gene encodes CDR1 SQVTM and CDR2 ANQGSEA. The DNA of the CDR3 is TGCAGCGTAGGACAGTTGATGAACACTGAAGCTTTCTTT. This sequence encodes CSVGQLMNTEAFF.

The rearrangement uses TRBV5-1 and TRBJ1-1, with D hard to call. The V end was cut by 2 bases, the J end by 6 bases, with 8 bases between. The CDR3 loop spans 12 amino acids. Germline lookup yields CDR1 SGHRS and CDR2 YFSETQ. CDR3 sequence (DNA): TGCGCCAGCAGCTTTACCGGGTCTGAAGCTTTCTTT. Residues: CASSFTGSEAFF.

This clonotype was detected a few times. V usage is TRBV29-1 and J usage is TRBJ1-3; D might be TRBD1 (5 bases). Per the germline V gene, CDR1 is SQVTM and CDR2 is ANQGSEA. With 3 bases removed from V and 0 bases from J, the gap between germline ends came to 9 bases. This CDR3 comprises 14 residues. CDR3: CSVDIGGSGNTIYF. CDR3 in DNA: TGCAGCGTTGATATTGGGGGCTCTGGAAACACCATATATTTT.

This clonotype was seen a few times. The rearrangement uses TRBV14 and TRBJ2-1; 9 bases align to TRBD2. J was trimmed by 2 bases and V by 5 bases; bases with no gene match: 4. Germline assignment: CDR1 SGHDN and CDR2 FVKESK. The length of the CDR3 is 15 residues. The chain's CDR3 is CASSELAGPYNEQFF. CDR3 DNA: TGTGCCAGCAGCGAACTAGCGGGCCCCTACAATGAGCAGTTCTTC.

The chain employs TRBV7-9 and TRBJ2-3, with 10 nucleotides matching TRBD1. CDR1 and CDR2 (germline): SEHNR, FQNEAQ (reference sequence). The CDR3 runs to 14 residues. With 7 bases clipped from V and 6 bases from J, the junction kept 7 bases outside the gene matches. The CDR3 region has the DNA TGTGCCAGCAAGTCCGGGACAGGGGTTGATACGCAGTATTTT. It encodes CASKSGTGVDTQYF. Full variable domain (outside the CDR3, taken from reference TRBV7-9 and TRBJ2-3): DTGVSQNPRHKITKRGQNVTFRCDPISEHNRLYWYRQTLGQGPEFLTYFQNEAQLEKSRLLSDRFSAERPKGSFSTLEIQRTEQGDSAMYLCASKSGTGVDTQYFGPGTRLTVL.

The CDR3 nucleotides read TGTGCCAGCAGCTTGGAGTTTAAACCCCACGAGCAGTACTTC. It specifies CASSLEFKPHEQYF. The chain combines TRBV5-5 with TRBJ2-7; D not resolved. Germline loops: CDR1 SGHKS, CDR2 YYEKEE (reference sequence). Between the trimmed V and J ends, which lost 0 bases and 5 bases, there was a span of 12 bases. This CDR3 comprises 14 residues.

This clonotype showed up just a few times. The gene calls are TRBV20-1 and TRBJ2-5; 11 positions match TRBD2. CDR3 length: 15 residues. Germline CDR1 is DFQATT and CDR2 is SNEGSKA (reference sequence). J lost 2 bases, V lost 6 bases, and 8 bases had no gene match. CDR3: CSATLAGVTQETQYF. In nucleotides, the CDR3 is TGCAGTGCCACACTAGCGGGGGTGACACAAGAGACCCAGTACTTC.

The V and J genes are TRBV3-1 and TRBJ2-6; 8 bases are shared with TRBD1. Looked up from germline, CDR1 is LGHDT and CDR2 is YNNKEL (reference sequence). This CDR3 has 18 amino acids. The trim removed 1 base at V and 1 base at J, leaving 6 bases unmatched. This chain's CDR3 is CASSQGTGSFSGANVLTF. The DNA of the CDR3 is TGTGCCAGCAGCCAAGGGACAGGGTCGTTTTCTGGGGCCAACGTCCTGACTTTC.